The T cell receptor beta chain under discussion was sequenced for a study of blood T cells in healthy people across ages. For the study at large: In model experiments, template switching was able to capture about one barcoded beta molecule for every two T cells that were present. Findings and limits, study-wide: TCR beta diversity was tightly associated with the proportion of naive T cells. The recorded TCR beta diversity per million T cells decreased in a roughly linear manner with age. Because donor CMV status was unknown, expanded clonotype changes were possibly confounded.

This clonotype was counted once. Its target is not known. A much larger clone is a single base away; this may be a read error. A second about 6 to 12 cycle PCR used barcoded and J-beta primers. One entry per CDR3 protein, called by TCRdb with MiXCR from the 5' RACE reads. The sample contains 650,000 to 800,000 distinct CDR3 sequences, under 65% of which appear only once. This CDR3 has 16 amino acids. Germline CDR1 and CDR2: SGHRS and YFSETQ. Deletions cut 1 base from V and 4 bases from J, with 15 bases between. This TCR was sampled from a woman older than 75 in good health. The sample taken for sequencing was blood. The chain has TRBV5-1 and TRBJ2-1; the D gene is possibly TRBD1 (6 bases). The CDR3, as DNA: TGCGCCAGCAGCTTGCAGCCAGGGGTATTATACAATGAGCAGTTCTTC. Its protein product is CASSLQPGVLYNEQFF.